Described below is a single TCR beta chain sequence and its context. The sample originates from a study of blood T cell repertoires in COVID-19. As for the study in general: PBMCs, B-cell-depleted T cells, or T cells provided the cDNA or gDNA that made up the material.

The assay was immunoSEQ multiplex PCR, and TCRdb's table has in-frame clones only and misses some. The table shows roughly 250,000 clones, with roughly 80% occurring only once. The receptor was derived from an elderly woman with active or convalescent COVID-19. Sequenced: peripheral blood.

The CDR3 bases are TGTGCCAGTACGAACAGGGGGCTTGCCGCGAACACCGGGGAGCTGTTTTTT. Residues: CASTNRGLAANTGELFF. The chain carries TRBV19 and TRBJ2-2, with TRBD1 matching over 9 bases. The germline CDR1 and CDR2 sequences are LNHDA and SQIVND (reference sequence). This CDR3 has 17 residues. V was clipped by 7 bases and J by 0 bases; unmatched bases: 9.